This T cell receptor beta chain appears in the sequencing data of a study of T-cell memory formation after mild COVID-19. Study-level background: TCR clusters largely stayed donor specific. Study-level results: CM and EM subsets held most contracting CD4+ clones; EMRA held CD8+ ones. Nothing showed for sure that second-wave clones peaking on day 37 were SARS-CoV-2 specific.

TCR alpha and TCR beta cDNA libraries carrying sample barcodes and UMIs came from 5'RACE with constant-segment primers. TCRdb analysed the 5' RACE reads with MiXCR anew, one entry per CDR3 protein. This sample carries roughly 110,000 distinct CDR3 sequences, around a fifth of them seen once, and the ten largest clones take roughly two fifths. Comment on this clonotype: Its target is not known.

The receptor's source is a man aged 18 to 35 who had mild COVID-19 (a few samples of this study predate the infection). Cell type and time point are not known. The sample comprised PBMCs or a T cell subset sorted from them (not recorded which).

The CDR3 loop reads CASSQARDTYNEQFF. The CDR3 DNA follows: TGCGCCAGCAGCCAAGCTCGGGACACCTACAATGAGCAGTTCTTC. The chain is built from TRBV4-1 and TRBJ2-1; a weak D match, TRBD1 (6 bases). This CDR3 comprises 15 residues. The germline gives CDR1 MGHRA, CDR2 YSYEKL. V was pared by 1 base and J by 2 bases, with 9 bases between.